The following is a T cell receptor (beta chain) sequence with its context. Trimming took off 7 bases at V and 4 bases at J, with 16 bases between the two ends. This CDR3 has 15 amino acids. CDR1 MNHEY and CDR2 SVGAGI come from the germline V gene. Extraction of RNA preceded its reverse transcription into cDNA, which served as the sequencing template. Generated by immunoSEQ multiplex PCR, the TCRdb table keeps only in-frame clones and is missing some. Of 190,000 or so clones listed, around 60% are singletons. These data come from a study of CD8+ T cells in alopecia areata. As for treatment: oral pan-JAK inhibitor, 5-10 mg twice daily.

The sequence came from a human donor with alopecia areata. Sample: CD8+ T cells sorted from blood, taken at week 24, from a patient treated with tofacitinib. The chain has TRBV6-5 and TRBJ2-2; D is possibly TRBD1 or TRBD2 (5 bases each). CDR3 nucleotide sequence: TGTGCCAGCACCTCGGGGCTAGCACGCACCGGGGAGCTGTTTTTT. As protein: CASTSGLARTGELFF.